This T cell receptor (beta chain) was sequenced for a study of blood T cell repertoires in COVID-19. At the level of the study: PBMCs, B-cell-depleted T cells, or T cells were the source of the cDNA or gDNA that made up the material.

Original data processing: Reference gene primer amplification gave estimated nucleated cell counts. Measured with immunoSEQ multiplex PCR; TCRdb has only the in-frame clones, and not every one. The V and J calls and clone size come from that table; D and trimming were worked out from the DNA. The sample holds more than 150,000 clones; roughly 76% are singletons and the top ten take less than 15%. Germline assignment: CDR1 MNHEY and CDR2 SMNVEV (reference sequence). The CDR3 spans 16 residues. V trimming: 5 bases; J trimming: 4 bases; junction bases outside the gene matches: 8. Seattle's cohort entered during active infection and was followed longitudinally.

The rearrangement links TRBV27 to TRBJ1-1; TRBD1 matches at 12 bases. This clonotype was obtained from a woman older than 75 with COVID-19, enrolled during active disease. Material for sequencing was peripheral blood. DNA for the CDR3: TGTGCCAGCAGTGATGGGACAGGGGGCATCGGCACTGAAGCTTTCTTT. Its protein is CASSDGTGGIGTEAFF.